This T cell receptor (beta chain) was documented in a study of CD8+CD57+ T cells in acquired aplastic anemia. Genomic DNA constituted the template upon which TCR beta VDJ and CDR3 profiling was performed. TCRdb used MiXCR to reprocess the reads, holding one entry per CDR3 protein. The sample gives 400,000 to 450,000 distinct CDR3 sequences, 65% to 75% of which show up once; 3.5% to 4.5% is in the top ten. This clonotype was counted ten times or more. Sequenced sample: sorted CD4+, CD8+, or CD8+CD57+ T cells (not recorded which) from PBMCs. The source is a human donor in good health, serving as a control.

The DNA of the CDR3 is TGTGCCAGTACCGACAGAAGGGGGAACACTGAAGCTTTCTTT. It is translated as CASTDRRGNTEAFF. The V and J genes are TRBV19 and TRBJ1-1; perhaps TRBD1 as D (5 bases). From germline, CDR1 is LNHDA and CDR2 SQIVND (reference sequence). This CDR3 spans 14 amino acids. V lost 7 bases and J 1 base, leaving 13 bases between the germline ends.